The present entry profiles one TCR beta chain with its context. The data were taken from a study of T-cell memory formation after mild COVID-19. TCRdb fed the 5' RACE reads into MiXCR, producing one record per CDR3 protein. Seen here are roughly 400,000 distinct CDR3 sequences, about 16% observed once, and the top ten hold 20% to 25%. Trimming cost V 5 bases and J 4 bases; bases outside gene matches: 4. CDR3 length: 12 residues. Germline CDR1 is DFQATT and CDR2 is SNEGSKA (reference sequence). The sequenced material came from PBMCs or a T cell subset sorted from them (not recorded which). The chain recombines TRBV20-1 with TRBJ2-5; TRBD1 aligns across 7 bases. This TCR was recovered from a man aged 18 to 30 who had mild COVID-19 (a few samples of this study predate the infection). Cell type and time point are not known. The CDR3 loop reads CSADRDRETQYF. CDR3 coding DNA: TGCAGTGCTGACAGGGATAGAGAGACCCAGTACTTC.